Each of the 23 T cell receptor beta chains below was sequenced from the same sample in a study of blood T cell repertoires in COVID-19. Sequencing used immunoSEQ multiplex PCR; TCRdb keeps in-frame clones, though not all of them. The repertoire includes roughly 100,000 clones, 85% to 90% of them detected once, and about 16% sits in the top ten. Sequenced material: peripheral blood. Receptor source: a middle-aged man with acute or convalescent COVID-19.

This chain links TRBV15 with TRBJ2-4; D is unclear. The CDR3 has 18 amino acids. Trimming stripped 1 base from V and 0 bases from J, with 16 bases between. CDR1 and CDR2 from the germline V gene are LNHNV and YYDKDF (reference sequence). CDR3: CATSRGLSVSVAKNIQYF. The CDR3 DNA reads TGTGCCACCAGCAGAGGGTTAAGCGTGTCGGTAGCCAAAAACATTCAGTACTTC.

The CDR3 bases are TGCAGTGCTAGAACTTCCTACGAGCAGTACTTC. Residues: CSARTSYEQYF. J is TRBJ2-7 and V is TRBV20-1; D is unresolved. The CDR3 has 11 amino acids. V lost 2 bases and J lost 1, with 3 bases in between. Per the germline V gene, CDR1 is DFQATT and CDR2 is SNEGSKA (reference sequence).

The V and J genes are TRBV25-1 and TRBJ2-7; TRBD1 might be the D (5 bases). This CDR3 has 14 residues. V gave up 4 bases and J gave up 3 bases, with 13 bases separating them. Germline V gene sequence: CDR1 MGHDK, CDR2 SYGVNS. Here the CDR3 DNA reads TGTGCCAGCAGTGTCGCACAGGAATACTACGAGCAGTACTTC. Amino acid sequence: CASSVAQEYYEQYF.

The genes are TRBV7-6 and TRBJ2-1, with 10 positions matching TRBD2. CDR3 length equals 16 residues. Trimming removed 5 bases from V and 6 bases from J; junction bases left unmatched: 10. Germline loops: CDR1 SGHVS, CDR2 FNYEAQ. DNA of the CDR3: TGTGCCAGCAGCCCCCGCGGAGCGGGAGGGGGCAATGAGCAGTTCTTC. Protein sequence: CASSPRGAGGGNEQFF.

This clone was seen once. This chain joins TRBV19 and TRBJ2-1, with 10 bases aligning to TRBD2. Germline V CDR1 and CDR2: LNHDA, SQIVND (reference sequence). This CDR3 spans 15 amino acids. Unmatched junction bases numbered 7, after V lost 4 bases and J lost 7 bases. CDR3 in DNA: TGTGCCAGTAGTAGCCTAGCGGGAGTTGAAAATGAGCAGTTCTTC. Amino acids: CASSSLAGVENEQFF.

A word on this clone: A much larger clone differs from this one at a single base, so this may be a read error. Other DNA sequences within the sample encode an identical CDR3. This chain connects TRBV20-1 to TRBJ2-1, with TRBD2 identical over 10 bases. Germline CDR1 DFQATT, CDR2 SNEGSKA (reference sequence). This CDR3 contains 15 residues. V dropped 3 bases and J dropped 4; count of bases not matched to a gene: 6. The CDR3 region is CSASPLAGDYNEQFF. CDR3 nucleotides: TGCAGTGCTAGTCCCCTAGCGGGAGATTACAATGAGCAGTTCTTC.

On this clone: Other DNA variants within this sample encode the same CDR3. The rearrangement uses TRBV27 and TRBJ1-6; weak D call: TRBD1 (6 bases). Deletions cut 6 bases from V and 7 bases from J, with 7 bases between. The CDR3 totals 12 residues. Germline-derived CDR1 and CDR2 are MNHEY and SMNVEV (reference sequence). The DNA for the CDR3 is TGTGCCAGCAGGCAGGGGAATTCACCCCTCCACTTT. This codes for CASRQGNSPLHF.

V is TRBV11-2 and J is TRBJ2-5, with D perhaps TRBD1 (5 bases). The CDR3 totals 15 residues. V lost 5 bases to trimming and J lost 5 bases, with 18 bases between them. Germline CDR1 and CDR2: SGHAT and FQNNGV. This CDR3 reads CASSLRGSLGETQYF. In nucleotides, the CDR3 is TGTGCCAGCAGCCTAAGGGGATCCCTGGGGGAGACCCAGTACTTC.

This clone was observed a single time. The chain couples TRBV11-2 to TRBJ1-5, with D tentatively TRBD1 (6 bases). The germline CDR1 and CDR2 sequences are SGHAT and FQNNGV. The CDR3 spans 12 residues. V gave up 5 bases and J gave up 7 bases, with 9 bases separating them. CDR3 sequence (DNA): TGTGCCAGCAGCCCGACAGGCCAGCCCCAGCATTTT. Its protein is CASSPTGQPQHF.

This sequence joins TRBV28 and TRBJ1-2, with D possibly TRBD1 on 6 matching bases. With 5 bases removed from V and 8 bases from J, the gap between germline ends came to 12 bases. This CDR3 is built from 12 residues. Germline V lookup: CDR1 MDHEN, CDR2 SYDVKM. The CDR3 loop reads CASSAQGWGYTF. The DNA of the CDR3 is TGTGCCAGCAGTGCACAGGGCTGGGGCTACACCTTC.

As DNA, the CDR3 is TGTGCCAGCAGCCAAGAATTCAGGGACACATACACCGGGGAGCTGTTTTTT. It encodes CASSQEFRDTYTGELFF. The chain joins TRBV14 to TRBJ2-2; tentative D call: TRBD1 (6 bases). CDR1 and CDR2 from the germline V gene are SGHDN and FVKESK. V was clipped by 0 bases and J by 3 bases, with 14 bases between them. This CDR3 is 17 amino acids long.

CDR3 sequence: CASSLAEVGTRQYF. The CDR3 nucleotides are TGTGCCAGCAGCTTAGCGGAGGTGGGGACTAGGCAGTACTTC. The gene calls are TRBV7-9 and TRBJ2-7; 8 bases agree with TRBD2. J was trimmed by 9 bases and V by 0 bases; bases with no gene match: 7. Germline V gene data show CDR1 as SEHNR and CDR2 as FQNEAQ (reference sequence). CDR3 length equals 14 residues.

V is TRBV14 and J is TRBJ2-1; D not resolved. This CDR3 comprises 14 residues. Trimming pared 4 bases from V and 4 bases from J, leaving 11 bases between. The germline V gene encodes CDR1 SGHDN and CDR2 FVKESK. This CDR3 reads CASSPGWPYNEQFF. The CDR3 DNA follows: TGTGCCAGCAGCCCGGGTTGGCCTTACAATGAGCAGTTCTTC.

The chain uses TRBV10-3 and TRBJ2-7; 8 positions agree with TRBD2. CDR3 length equals 15 residues. The V segment lost 6 bases and the J segment 6 bases; nucleotides outside the gene matches: 13. The V gene's germline CDR1 is ENHRY and CDR2 SYGVKD. The CDR3 region has the DNA TGTGCCATCAGCGGAGGGCTAGCGGGCGATGGCGAGCAGTACTTC. It yields the protein CAISGGLAGDGEQYF.

V is TRBV9 and J is TRBJ2-7; a weak D match, TRBD1 (5 bases). From germline, CDR1 is SGDLS and CDR2 YYNGEE. Trimming removed 3 bases at V and 2 bases at J, with 15 bases between. The CDR3 is made up of 15 amino acids. The CDR3 loop reads CASSAALDRTYEQYF. The CDR3 nucleotides are TGTGCCAGCAGCGCCGCCCTTGACAGAACCTACGAGCAGTACTTC.

The chain recombines TRBV21-1 with TRBJ1-2; the table's D gene call, TRBD1, was not cross checked with the DNA. TRBV21-1 is marked as a pseudogene. The CDR3 runs 16 residues. As DNA, the CDR3 is TGTGCCAGCAGGCCCGGGACAGGGGGCGACAACTATGGCTACACCTTC. Amino acid sequence: CASRPGTGGDNYGYTF.

The rearrangement links TRBV24-1 to TRBJ2-3, with a tentative D call TRBD2 (6 bases). The V gene lost 9 bases and the J gene lost 0 bases, with 15 bases spanning the gap. The germline V gene has CDR1 KGHDR and CDR2 SFDVKD. The CDR3 has 15 residues. The CDR3 DNA reads as TGTGCCACCGCGTCTAGCGCCGGGAGCACAGATACGCAGTATTTT. This sequence encodes CATASSAGSTDTQYF.

V and J are TRBV18 and TRBJ2-7, with D perhaps TRBD2 (5 bases). V lost 1 base and J lost 7, with 8 bases in between. The CDR3 extends over 12 amino acids. CDR1 is KGHSH, CDR2 LQKENI, per germline. In DNA form, the CDR3 reads TGTGCCAGCTCACCACTCCGCGGGGAGCAGTACTTC. Amino acids: CASSPLRGEQYF.

The chain uses TRBV5-4 and TRBJ1-4; no clear D gene. V was cut by 7 bases and J by 8 bases, with 18 bases left in between. Per the germline V gene, CDR1 is SGHNT and CDR2 is YYREEE (reference sequence). This CDR3 comprises 14 residues. The CDR3 sequence is CASASDGGGEKLFF. Here the CDR3 DNA reads TGTGCCAGCGCTTCAGACGGAGGAGGCGAAAAACTGTTTTTT.

The rearrangement links TRBV18 to TRBJ2-7; 10 bases line up with TRBD1. This CDR3 contains 15 residues. Germline V gives CDR1 KGHSH, CDR2 LQKENI. The V and J ends lost 0 bases and 3 bases, in that order; junction bases with no gene match: 2. CDR3 in DNA: TGTGCCAGCTCACCACCCGGGACAGGGGTCTACGAGCAGTACTTC. Amino acid sequence: CASSPPGTGVYEQYF.

The chain employs TRBV27 and TRBJ1-2; D unclear. Trimming took off 4 bases at V and 0 bases at J, with 9 bases between the two ends. The CDR3 is 14 residues long. Germline loops: CDR1 MNHEY, CDR2 SMNVEV (reference sequence). This CDR3 reads CASSSLGTNYGYTF. The DNA of the CDR3 is TGTGCCAGCAGTTCCCTGGGCACTAACTATGGCTACACCTTC.

This chain joins TRBV30 and TRBJ2-3, with TRBD2 identical over 11 bases. The CDR3 spans 16 residues. J was trimmed by 3 bases and V by 5 bases; bases with no gene match: 10. The V gene's germline CDR1 is GTSNPN and CDR2 SVGIG (reference sequence). The CDR3 DNA follows: TGTGCCTGGTCGGTCGCGGCTAGCGGGAGGACAGATACGCAGTATTTT. The encoded protein is CAWSVAASGRTDTQYF.

This chain uses TRBV18 with TRBJ2-2, with 11 bases identical to TRBD2. The CDR3 is made up of 17 amino acids. Trimming at V came to 3 bases and at J to 6 bases, leaving 9 bases not matched to a gene. The germline CDR1 and CDR2 sequences are KGHSH and LQKENI. The CDR3 DNA is TGTGCCAGCTCACCCCCGGGGCTAGCGGGAGGAGCCGGGGAGCTGTTTTTT. Amino acid sequence: CASSPPGLAGGAGELFF.